This T cell receptor (beta chain) came from a study of blood T cell repertoires in COVID-19. Across the whole study: The United States, Italy and Spain provided the acute and convalescent COVID-19 samples. Sources were T cells, B-cell-depleted T cells, or PBMCs; the material itself was cDNA or gDNA.

Authors' data handling: Nucleated cell counts were estimated from reference gene primer amplification. The method was immunoSEQ multiplex PCR; TCRdb's version includes in-frame clones alone and lacks a portion of them. V and J calls and clone size are given by that table; D and trimming were obtained from the DNA. The sample carries roughly 70,000 clones, more than 85% recorded once. The CDR3 contains 16 residues. Trimming removed 0 bases from V and 4 bases from J; junction bases left unmatched: 2. Per germline, CDR1 SGDLS and CDR2 YYNGEE. The receptor's source is a human donor with active COVID-19. The donor label of this sample is uncertain. Input material: peripheral blood. The V and J genes are TRBV9 and TRBJ2-2; TRBD2 matches 11 bases. The CDR3 here is CASSVDLAGGTGELFF. CDR3 sequence (DNA): TGTGCCAGCAGCGTAGACCTAGCGGGAGGCACCGGGGAGCTGTTTTTT.